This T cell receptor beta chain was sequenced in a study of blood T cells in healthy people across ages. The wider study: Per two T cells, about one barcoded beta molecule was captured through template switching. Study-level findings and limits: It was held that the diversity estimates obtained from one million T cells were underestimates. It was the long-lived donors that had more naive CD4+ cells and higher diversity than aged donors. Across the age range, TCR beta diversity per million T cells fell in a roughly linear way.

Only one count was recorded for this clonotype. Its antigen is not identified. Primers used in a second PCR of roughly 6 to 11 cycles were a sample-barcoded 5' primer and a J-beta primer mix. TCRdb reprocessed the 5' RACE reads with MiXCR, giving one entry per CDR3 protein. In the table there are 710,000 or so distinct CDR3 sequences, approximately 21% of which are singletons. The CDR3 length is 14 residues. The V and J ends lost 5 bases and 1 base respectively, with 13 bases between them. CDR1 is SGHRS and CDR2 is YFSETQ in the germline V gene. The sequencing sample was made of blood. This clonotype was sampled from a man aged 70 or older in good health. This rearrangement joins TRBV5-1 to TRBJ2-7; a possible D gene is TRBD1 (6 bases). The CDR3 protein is CASRPQTGSYEQYF. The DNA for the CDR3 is TGCGCCAGCAGGCCGCAGACAGGATCCTACGAGCAGTACTTC. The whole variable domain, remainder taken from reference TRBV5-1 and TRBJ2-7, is KAGVTQTPRYLIKTRGQQVTLSCSPISGHRSVSWYQQTPGQGLQFLFEYFSETQRNKGNFPGRFSGRQFSNSRSEMNVSTLELGDSALYLCASRPQTGSYEQYFGPGTRLTVT.